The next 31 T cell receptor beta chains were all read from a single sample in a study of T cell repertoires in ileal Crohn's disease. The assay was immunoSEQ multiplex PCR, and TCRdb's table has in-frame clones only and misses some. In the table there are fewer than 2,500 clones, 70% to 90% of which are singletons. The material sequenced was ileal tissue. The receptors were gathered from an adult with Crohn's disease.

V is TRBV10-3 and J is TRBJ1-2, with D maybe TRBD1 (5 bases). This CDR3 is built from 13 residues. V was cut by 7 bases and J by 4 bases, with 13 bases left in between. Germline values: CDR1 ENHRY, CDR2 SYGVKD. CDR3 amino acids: CAIKRQGGYGYTF. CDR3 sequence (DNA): TGTGCCATCAAACGCCAGGGAGGCTATGGCTACACCTTC.

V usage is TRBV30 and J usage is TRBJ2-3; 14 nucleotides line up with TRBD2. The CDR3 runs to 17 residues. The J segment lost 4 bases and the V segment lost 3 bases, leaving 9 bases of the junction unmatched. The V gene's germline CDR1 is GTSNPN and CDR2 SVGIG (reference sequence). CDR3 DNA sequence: TGTGCCTGGAGAGGGACTAGCGGGAGATACCGGTCAGATACGCAGTATTTT. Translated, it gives CAWRGTSGRYRSDTQYF.

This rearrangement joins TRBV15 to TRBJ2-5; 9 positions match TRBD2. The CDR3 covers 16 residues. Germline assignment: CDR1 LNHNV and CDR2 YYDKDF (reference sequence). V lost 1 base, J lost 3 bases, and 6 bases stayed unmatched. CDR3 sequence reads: CATSRGRVAGEETQYF. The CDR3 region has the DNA TGTGCCACCAGCAGAGGGAGAGTAGCGGGGGAAGAGACCCAGTACTTC.

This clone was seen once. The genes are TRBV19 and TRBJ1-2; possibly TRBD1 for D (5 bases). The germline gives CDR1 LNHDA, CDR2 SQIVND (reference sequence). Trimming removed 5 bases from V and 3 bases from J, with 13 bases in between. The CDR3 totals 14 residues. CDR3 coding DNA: TGTGCCAGTAGTTTAATGGGGACGGACTATGGCTACACCTTC. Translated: CASSLMGTDYGYTF. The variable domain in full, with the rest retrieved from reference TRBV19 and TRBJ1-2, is DGGITQSPKYLFRKEGQNVTLSCEQNLNHDAMYWYRQDPGQGLRLIYYSQIVNDFQKGDIAEGYSVSREKKESFPLTVTSAQKNPTAFYLCASSLMGTDYGYTFGSGTRLTVV.

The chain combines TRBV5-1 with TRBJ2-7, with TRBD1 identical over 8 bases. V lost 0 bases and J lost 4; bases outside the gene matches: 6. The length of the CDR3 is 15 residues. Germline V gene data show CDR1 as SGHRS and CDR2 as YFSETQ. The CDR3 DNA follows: TGCGCCAGCAGCTTGGTAGGGGACAGGCGGTACGAGCAGTACTTC. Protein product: CASSLVGDRRYEQYF. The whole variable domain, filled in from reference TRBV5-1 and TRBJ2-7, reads KAGVTQTPRYLIKTRGQQVTLSCSPISGHRSVSWYQQTPGQGLQFLFEYFSETQRNKGNFPGRFSGRQFSNSRSEMNVSTLELGDSALYLCASSLVGDRRYEQYFGPGTRLTVT.

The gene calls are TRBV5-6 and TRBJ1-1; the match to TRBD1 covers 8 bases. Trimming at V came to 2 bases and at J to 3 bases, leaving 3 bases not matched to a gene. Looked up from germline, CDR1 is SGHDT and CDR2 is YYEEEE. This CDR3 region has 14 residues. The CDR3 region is CASSFGQGDTEAFF. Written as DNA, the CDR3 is TGTGCCAGCAGCTTTGGACAGGGTGACACTGAAGCTTTCTTT.

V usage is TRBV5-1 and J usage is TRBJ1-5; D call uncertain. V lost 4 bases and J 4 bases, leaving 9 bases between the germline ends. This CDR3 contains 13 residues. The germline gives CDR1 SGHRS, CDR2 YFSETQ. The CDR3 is CASSTNSNQPQHF. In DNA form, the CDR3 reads TGCGCCAGCAGCACTAACAGTAATCAGCCCCAGCATTTT.

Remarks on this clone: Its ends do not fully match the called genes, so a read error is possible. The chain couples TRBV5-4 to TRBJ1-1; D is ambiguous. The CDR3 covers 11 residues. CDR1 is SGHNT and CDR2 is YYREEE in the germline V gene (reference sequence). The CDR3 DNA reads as TGCGTCGTCAGATTGAACACTGAAGCTTTCTTT. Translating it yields CVVRLNTEAFF.

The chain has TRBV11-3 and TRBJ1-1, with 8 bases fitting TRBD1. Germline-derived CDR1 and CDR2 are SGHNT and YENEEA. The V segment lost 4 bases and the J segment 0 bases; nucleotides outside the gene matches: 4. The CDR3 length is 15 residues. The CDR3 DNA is TGTGCCAGCAGCTACAGGACAGGGTTGAACACTGAAGCTTTCTTT. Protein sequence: CASSYRTGLNTEAFF.

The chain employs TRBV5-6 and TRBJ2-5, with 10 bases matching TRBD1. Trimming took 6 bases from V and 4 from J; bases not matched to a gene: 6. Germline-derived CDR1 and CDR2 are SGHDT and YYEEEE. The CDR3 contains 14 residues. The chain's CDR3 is CASTLRTGGETQYF. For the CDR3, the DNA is TGTGCCAGCACCCTCCGGACAGGGGGAGAGACCCAGTACTTC.

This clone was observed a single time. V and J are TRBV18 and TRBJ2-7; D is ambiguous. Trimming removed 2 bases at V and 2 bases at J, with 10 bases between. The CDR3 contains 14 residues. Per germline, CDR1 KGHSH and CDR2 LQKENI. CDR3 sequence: CASSPSARTYEQYF. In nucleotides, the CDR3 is TGTGCCAGCTCACCAAGTGCTAGGACCTACGAGCAGTACTTC.

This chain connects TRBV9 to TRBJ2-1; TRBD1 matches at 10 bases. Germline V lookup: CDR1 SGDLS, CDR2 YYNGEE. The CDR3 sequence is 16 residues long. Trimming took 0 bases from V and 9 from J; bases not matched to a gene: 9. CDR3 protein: CASSVATRQGAGEQFF. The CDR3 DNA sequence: TGTGCCAGCAGCGTAGCTACGAGACAGGGGGCGGGTGAGCAGTTCTTC.

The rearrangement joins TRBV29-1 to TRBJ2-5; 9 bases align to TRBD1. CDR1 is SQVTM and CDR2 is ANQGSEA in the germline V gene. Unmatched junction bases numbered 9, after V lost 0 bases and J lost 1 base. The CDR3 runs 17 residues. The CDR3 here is CSVEEQQGATGQETQYF. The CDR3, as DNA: TGCAGCGTTGAAGAACAACAGGGGGCAACCGGCCAAGAGACCCAGTACTTC.

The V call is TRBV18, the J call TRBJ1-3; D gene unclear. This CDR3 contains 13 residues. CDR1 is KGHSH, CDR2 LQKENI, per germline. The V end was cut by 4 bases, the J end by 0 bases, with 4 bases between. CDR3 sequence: CASSLDSGNTIYF. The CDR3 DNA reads TGTGCCAGCTCACTCGACTCTGGAAACACCATATATTTT.

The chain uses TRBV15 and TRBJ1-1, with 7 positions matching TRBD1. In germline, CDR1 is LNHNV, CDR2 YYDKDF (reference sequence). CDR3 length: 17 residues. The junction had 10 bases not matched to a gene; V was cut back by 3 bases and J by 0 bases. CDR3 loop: CATSRDEGARVNTEAFF. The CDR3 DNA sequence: TGTGCCACCAGCAGGGACGAGGGGGCGCGGGTGAACACTGAAGCTTTCTTT.

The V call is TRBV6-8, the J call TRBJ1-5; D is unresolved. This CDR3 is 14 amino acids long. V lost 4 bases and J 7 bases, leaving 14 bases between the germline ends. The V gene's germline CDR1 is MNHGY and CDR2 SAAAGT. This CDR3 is CASSSRSASQPQHF. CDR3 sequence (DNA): TGTGCCAGCAGTTCCAGGAGCGCGAGCCAGCCCCAGCATTTT.

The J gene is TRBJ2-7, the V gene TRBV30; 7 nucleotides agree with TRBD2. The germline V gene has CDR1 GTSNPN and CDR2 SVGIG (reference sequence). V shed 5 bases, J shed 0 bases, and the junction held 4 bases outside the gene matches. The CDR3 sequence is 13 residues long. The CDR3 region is CAWGGGPSYEQYF. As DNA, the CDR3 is TGTGCCTGGGGGGGAGGGCCCTCCTACGAGCAGTACTTC. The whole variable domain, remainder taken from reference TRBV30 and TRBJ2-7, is SQTIHQWPATLVQPVGSPLSLECTVEGTSNPNLYWYRQAAGRGLQLLFYSVGIGQISSEVPQNLSASRPQDRQFILSSKKLLLSDSGFYLCAWGGGPSYEQYFGPGTRLTVT.

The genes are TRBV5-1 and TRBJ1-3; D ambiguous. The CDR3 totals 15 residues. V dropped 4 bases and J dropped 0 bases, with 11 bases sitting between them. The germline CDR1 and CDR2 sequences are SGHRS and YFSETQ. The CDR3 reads CASSQQWASGNTIYF. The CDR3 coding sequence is TGCGCCAGCAGCCAGCAGTGGGCCTCTGGAAACACCATATATTTT.

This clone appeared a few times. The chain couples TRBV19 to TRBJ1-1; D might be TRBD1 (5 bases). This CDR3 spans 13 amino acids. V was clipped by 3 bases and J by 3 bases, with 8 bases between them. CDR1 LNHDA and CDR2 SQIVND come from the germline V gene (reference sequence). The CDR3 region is CASSMKGDTEAFF. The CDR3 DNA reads TGTGCCAGTAGTATGAAAGGGGACACTGAAGCTTTCTTT.

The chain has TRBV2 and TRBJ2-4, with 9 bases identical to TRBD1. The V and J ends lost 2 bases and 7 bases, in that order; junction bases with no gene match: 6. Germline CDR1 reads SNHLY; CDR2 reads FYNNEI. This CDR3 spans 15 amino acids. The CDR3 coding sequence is TGTGCCAGCAGTGAATTTACGACAGGGGGGAACATTCAGTACTTC. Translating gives CASSEFTTGGNIQYF.

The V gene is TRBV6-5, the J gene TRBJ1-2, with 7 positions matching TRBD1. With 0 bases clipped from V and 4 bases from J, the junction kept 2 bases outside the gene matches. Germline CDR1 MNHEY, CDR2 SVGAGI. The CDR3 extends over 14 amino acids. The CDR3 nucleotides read TGTGCCAGCAGTTACTCTCGACAGGGCTATGGCTACACCTTC. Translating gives CASSYSRQGYGYTF.

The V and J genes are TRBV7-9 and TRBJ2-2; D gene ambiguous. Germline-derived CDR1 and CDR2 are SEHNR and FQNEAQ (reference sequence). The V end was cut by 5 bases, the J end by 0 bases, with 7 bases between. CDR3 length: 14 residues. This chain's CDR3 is CASSPPPNTGELFF. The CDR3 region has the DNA TGTGCCAGCAGCCCACCCCCGAACACCGGGGAGCTGTTTTTT.

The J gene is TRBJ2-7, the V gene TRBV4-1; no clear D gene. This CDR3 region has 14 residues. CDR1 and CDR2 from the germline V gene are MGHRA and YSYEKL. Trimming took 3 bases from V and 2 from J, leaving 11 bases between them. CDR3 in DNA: TGCGCCAGCAGCCACCCGACCAGTACCTACGAGCAGTACTTC. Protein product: CASSHPTSTYEQYF.

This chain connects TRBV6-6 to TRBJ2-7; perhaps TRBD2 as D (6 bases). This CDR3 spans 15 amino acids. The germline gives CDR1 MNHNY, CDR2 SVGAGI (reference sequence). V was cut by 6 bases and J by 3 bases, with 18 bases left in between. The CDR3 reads CASRRRAEPIYEQYF. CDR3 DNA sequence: TGTGCCAGCAGGAGGAGGGCGGAACCTATCTACGAGCAGTACTTC.

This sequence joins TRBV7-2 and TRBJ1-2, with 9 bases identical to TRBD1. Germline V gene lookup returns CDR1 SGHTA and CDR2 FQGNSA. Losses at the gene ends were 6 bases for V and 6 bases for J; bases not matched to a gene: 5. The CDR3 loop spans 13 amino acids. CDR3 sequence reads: CASRVTGGDGYTF. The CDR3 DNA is TGTGCCAGCAGGGTAACAGGGGGCGATGGCTACACCTTC. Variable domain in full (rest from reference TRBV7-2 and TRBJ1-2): GAGVSQSPSNKVTEKGKDVELRCDPISGHTALYWYRQSLGQGLEFLIYFQGNSAPDKSGLPSDRFSAERTGGSVSTLTIQRTQQEDSAVYLCASRVTGGDGYTFGSGTRLTVV.

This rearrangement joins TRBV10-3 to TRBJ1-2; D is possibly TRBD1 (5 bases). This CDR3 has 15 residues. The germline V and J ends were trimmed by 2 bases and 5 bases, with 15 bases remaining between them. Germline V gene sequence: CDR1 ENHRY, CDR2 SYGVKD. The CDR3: CAISEGVGLGYGYTF. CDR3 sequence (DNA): TGTGCCATCAGTGAGGGCGTGGGACTGGGGTATGGCTACACCTTC.

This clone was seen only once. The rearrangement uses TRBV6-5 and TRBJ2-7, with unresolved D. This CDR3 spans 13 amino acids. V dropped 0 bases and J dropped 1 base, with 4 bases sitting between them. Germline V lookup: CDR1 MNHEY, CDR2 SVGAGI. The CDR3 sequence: CASSYSSSYEQYF. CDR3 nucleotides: TGTGCCAGCAGTTACTCGTCATCCTACGAGCAGTACTTC.

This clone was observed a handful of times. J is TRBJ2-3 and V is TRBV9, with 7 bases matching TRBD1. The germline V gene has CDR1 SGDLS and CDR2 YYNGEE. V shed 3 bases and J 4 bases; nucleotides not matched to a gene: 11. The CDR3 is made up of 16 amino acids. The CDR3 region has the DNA TGTGCCAGCAGCGCCGGACAGGTCGGTGGCCCAGATACGCAGTATTTT. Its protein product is CASSAGQVGGPDTQYF.

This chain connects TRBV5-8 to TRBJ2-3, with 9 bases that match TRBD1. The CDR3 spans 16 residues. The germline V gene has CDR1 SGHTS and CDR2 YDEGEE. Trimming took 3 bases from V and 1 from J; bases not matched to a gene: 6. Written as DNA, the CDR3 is TGTGCCAGCAGCTCAGGACAGGGGCGCGGCACAGATACGCAGTATTTT. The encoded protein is CASSSGQGRGTDTQYF.

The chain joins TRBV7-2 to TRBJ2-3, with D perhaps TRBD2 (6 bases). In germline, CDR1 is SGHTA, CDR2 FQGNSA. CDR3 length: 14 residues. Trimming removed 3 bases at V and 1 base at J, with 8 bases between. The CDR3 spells CASSFGGGTDTQYF. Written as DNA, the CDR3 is TGTGCCAGCAGCTTTGGAGGGGGCACAGATACGCAGTATTTT.

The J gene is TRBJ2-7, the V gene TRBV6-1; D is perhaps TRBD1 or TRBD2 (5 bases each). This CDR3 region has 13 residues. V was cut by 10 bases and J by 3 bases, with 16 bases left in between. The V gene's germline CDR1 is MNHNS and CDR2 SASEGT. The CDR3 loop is CATEGTNIYEQYF. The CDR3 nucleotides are TGTGCCACCGAAGGGACCAATATCTACGAGCAGTACTTC.